These T cell receptor beta chains were read from a single sample in a study of T cell responses to AZD1222 COVID-19 vaccine. Profiling relied on immunoSEQ multiplex PCR, and the TCRdb table lists in-frame clones only, not all of them. The sample has roughly 100,000 clones, about 81% seen once. The starting material was peripheral blood, obtained on day 0 of AZD1222 vaccination. Receptor source: an adult in good health. Each CDR3 is given with its conserved first and last residue. D genes are given only for firm matches. Not all rows give a size; the values are once, few, many and, for expanded clones, a class.

size	D	V	J	length	CDR3	DNA
-	-	TRBV5-8	TRBJ1-6	14	CASSLDGGRSPLHF	TGTGCCAGCAGCTTGGATGGGGGCCGGTCACCCCTCCACTTT
-	-	TRBV4-2	TRBJ1-1	13	CASSHPQAAEAFF	TGTGCCAGCAGCCACCCACAGGCGGCTGAAGCTTTCTTT
-	TRBD1	TRBV15	TRBJ2-7	15	CATSRPGQGFYEQYF	TGTGCCACCAGCAGACCGGGACAGGGATTCTACGAGCAGTACTTC
-	TRBD1	TRBV3-1/TRBV3-2	TRBJ1-5	17	CASSPSEGQRRNQPQHF	TGTGCCAGCAGCCCGAGCGAGGGACAGCGTCGCAATCAGCCCCAGCATTTT
-	-	TRBV4-3	TRBJ1-1	15	CASSQLGSGLTEAFF	TGCGCCAGCAGCCAACTAGGGTCGGGGTTGACTGAAGCTTTCTTT
-	-	TRBV12-5	TRBJ2-1	16	CASAGSLARSYNEQFF	TGTGCTAGTGCTGGTAGCCTAGCCCGCTCCTACAATGAGCAGTTCTTC
-	-	TRBV12-3/TRBV12-4	TRBJ2-6	13	CASGLSGANVLTF	TGTGCCAGCGGCCTCTCTGGGGCCAACGTCCTGACTTTC
-	-	TRBV6-5	TRBJ1-3	14	CASRDTSSGNTIYF	TGTGCCAGCAGAGACACGAGCTCTGGAAACACCATATATTTT
-	-	TRBV5-5	TRBJ1-1	14	CASSAQDWGTEAFF	TGTGCCAGCAGCGCGCAGGATTGGGGCACTGAAGCTTTCTTT
-	-	TRBV6-2/TRBV6-3	TRBJ2-1	11	CASSSLGEQFF	TGTGCCAGCAGTTCTCTGGGTGAGCAGTTCTTC
-	-	TRBV10-3	TRBJ1-5	14	CATGGAVSNQPQHF	TGTGCCACCGGGGGGGCAGTTAGCAATCAGCCCCAGCATTTT
-	-	TRBV12-5	TRBJ1-2	15	CASGSPSGANYGYTF	TGTGCTAGTGGTTCCCCCAGTGGGGCTAACTATGGCTACACCTTC
-	-	TRBV6-6	TRBJ2-2	17	CASSLFIPGHTTGELFF	TGTGCCAGCAGTCTATTCATCCCGGGACACACTACCGGGGAGCTGTTTTTT
-	-	TRBV6-2/TRBV6-3	TRBJ2-5	15	CASSYVRGSQETQYF	TGTGCCAGCAGTTACGTCAGGGGAAGCCAAGAGACCCAGTACTTC
-	TRBD2	TRBV7-2	TRBJ2-7	15	CASSLAGGGGYEQYF	TGTGCCAGCAGCTTAGCCGGTGGGGGGGGCTACGAGCAGTACTTC
-	-	TRBV7-3	TRBJ2-2	14	CASSLSWGGGELFF	TGTGCCAGCAGCTTATCGTGGGGAGGTGGGGAGCTGTTTTTT
few	-	TRBV29-1	TRBJ1-1	12	CSVQGKVTEAFF	TGCAGCGTTCAGGGGAAGGTGACTGAAGCTTTCTTT
few	-	TRBV6-4	TRBJ1-5	19	CASSDSLLLGSQSNQPQHF	TGTGCCAGCAGTGACTCGCTTTTGCTAGGTTCCCAAAGCAATCAGCCCCAGCATTTT
-	TRBD2	TRBV5-5	TRBJ2-1	17	CASSLLWTSGTNNEQFF	TGTGCCAGCAGCTTGCTCTGGACTAGCGGAACCAACAATGAGCAGTTCTTC
-	TRBD2	TRBV7-2	TRBJ2-7	15	CASSSGAGPRYEQYF	TGTGCCAGCAGCTCAGGAGCGGGGCCTCGCTACGAGCAGTACTTC
-	-	TRBV18	TRBJ1-1	15	CASSPSPTANTEAFF	TGTGCCAGCTCTCCATCCCCGACGGCCAACACTGAAGCTTTCTTT
-	-	TRBV5-1	TRBJ1-2	15	CASSLAGRLSYGYTF	TGCGCCAGCAGCTTGGCCGGGAGGCTTTCTTATGGCTACACCTTC
-	-	TRBV11-1	TRBJ1-1	14	CASSLGGRNTEAFF	TGTGCCAGCAGCTTAGGGGGGAGGAACACTGAAGCTTTCTTT
-	TRBD1	TRBV5-1	TRBJ2-3	15	CASSLAWTGADTQYF	TGCGCCAGCAGCTTGGCGTGGACAGGGGCAGATACGCAGTATTTT
-	-	TRBV20-1	TRBJ1-2	8	CNAGGYTF	TGCAATGCTGGCGGCTACACCTTC
-	-	TRBV6-2/TRBV6-3	TRBJ1-1	13	CASSTSKYTEAFF	TGTGCCAGCAGTACGTCCAAGTACACTGAAGCTTTCTTT
-	TRBD1	TRBV5-1	TRBJ2-2	16	CASSLAPQGSTGELFF	TGCGCCAGCAGCTTGGCACCACAGGGGAGTACCGGGGAGCTGTTTTTT
-	-	TRBV18	TRBJ1-2	14	CASSPQNRGKGYTF	TGTGCCAGCTCACCACAGAATCGGGGGAAGGGCTACACCTTC
-	-	TRBV6-1	TRBJ1-4	13	CASSETRQGKLFF	TGTGCCAGCAGTGAGACCCGTCAGGGAAAACTGTTTTTT
-	TRBD1	TRBV6-2/TRBV6-3	TRBJ1-6	14	CASSLGTGGITLHF	TGTGCCAGCAGTTTGGGGACAGGGGGCATCACCCTCCACTTT
once	-	TRBV5-5	TRBJ1-5	15	CASSRSGLRDQPQHF	TGTGCCAGCAGCCGGTCGGGACTTCGGGATCAGCCCCAGCATTTT
-	TRBD1	TRBV5-4	TRBJ2-1	15	CASSLQGSSYNEQFF	TGTGCCAGCAGTTTACAGGGGAGCTCCTACAATGAGCAGTTCTTC
-	-	TRBV6-6	TRBJ1-5	14	CASRDAGSNQPQHF	TGTGCCAGCAGAGACGCGGGTAGCAATCAGCCCCAGCATTTT
once	-	TRBV5-4	TRBJ2-2	14	CASSLVLESGELFF	TGTGCCAGCAGCTTGGTCCTAGAGTCCGGGGAGCTGTTTTTT
-	-	TRBV6-1	TRBJ2-6	15	CASSDSGSGANVLTF	TGTGCCAGCAGTGATTCAGGATCTGGGGCCAACGTCCTGACTTTC
-	-	TRBV5-4	TRBJ2-5	15	CASSLAGGSPGTQYF	TGTGCCAGCAGCTTGGCAGGGGGGAGCCCAGGAACCCAGTACTTC
-	-	TRBV7-2	TRBJ2-2	15	CASSLFRGGTGELFF	TGTGCCAGCAGCTTATTTAGGGGGGGCACCGGGGAGCTGTTTTTT
-	-	TRBV15	TRBJ1-5	14	CATSRVESNQPQHF	TGTGCCACCAGCAGGGTAGAGAGCAATCAGCCCCAGCATTTT
-	-	TRBV5-4	TRBJ1-1	15	CASSLSPYMNTEAFF	TGTGCCAGCAGCTTGAGCCCGTACATGAACACTGAAGCTTTCTTT
-	-	TRBV19	TRBJ1-5	13	CASSLQSNQPQHF	TGTGCCAGTAGTCTCCAGAGCAATCAGCCCCAGCATTTT
-	-	TRBV5-6	TRBJ1-4	16	CASSPRRGATNEKLFF	TGTGCCAGCAGCCCACGTCGGGGGGCAACTAATGAAAAACTGTTTTTT
once	TRBD1	TRBV7-2	TRBJ2-1	15	CASSSKTGGINEQFF	TGTGCCAGCAGCTCAAAGACAGGGGGCATCAATGAGCAGTTCTTC
-	TRBD1	TRBV5-1	TRBJ2-2	15	CASSLGTGVTGELFF	TGCGCCAGCAGCTTGGGGACAGGGGTCACCGGGGAGCTGTTTTTT
-	TRBD1	TRBV18	TRBJ1-1	15	CASSPQGQPNTEAFF	TGTGCCAGCTCACCCCAGGGACAGCCCAACACTGAAGCTTTCTTT
-	TRBD1	TRBV5-6	TRBJ1-5	14	CASSLDRVNQPQHF	TGTGCCAGCAGCTTAGACAGGGTGAATCAGCCCCAGCATTTT
once	TRBD2	TRBV6-5	TRBJ2-2	15	CASHSGGARTGELFF	TGTGCCAGCCATAGCGGGGGGGCGCGGACCGGGGAGCTGTTTTTT
-	TRBD1	TRBV18	TRBJ1-1	15	CASSPWGQVNTEAFF	TGTGCCAGCTCACCGTGGGGACAGGTGAACACTGAAGCTTTCTTT
-	-	TRBV9	TRBJ2-1	14	CASSVQDSYNEQFF	TGTGCCAGCAGCGTGCAGGACTCTTACAATGAGCAGTTCTTC